This TCR beta chain was recorded in a study of early T cells in non-severe SARS-CoV-2 infection. General observations from the study: Lookups in VDJdb leaned toward anti-spike CD8 responses and missed private and CD4 specificities.

Germline CDR1 is LGHNA and CDR2 is YNFKEQ. CDR3 size: 13 residues. Trimming took 9 bases from V and 4 from J; bases not matched to a gene: 5. Worth noting for this clonotype: Its antigen is undetermined.

TCRdb independently ran MiXCR on the 5' RACE reads; one entry per CDR3 protein. The profile covers approximately 67,000 distinct CDR3 sequences, with approximately 9.1% appearing a single time and around 3.5% taken by the ten largest. The sequence was obtained from an adult who was a healthcare worker with PCR-confirmed SARS-CoV-2 infection or an uninfected control (not recorded which). The chain joins TRBV4-2 to TRBJ2-2, with 7 bases identical to TRBD2. Input material: whole blood. The CDR3 region has the DNA TGTGCCAGTCGGGCTAGCGGCACCGGGGAGCTGTTTTTT. Protein product: CASRASGTGELFF.